Here is one T cell receptor beta chain with its context. This record belongs to a study of OX40 agonist ivuxolimab in advanced cancers. Study details: Ivuxolimab was administered intravenously to patients at 0.01 to 10 mg/kg every 2 weeks. Patients achieving partial responses numbered three: one hepatocellular carcinoma case and two cutaneous melanoma cases. Under the entry rules, prior anti-PD-1, anti-PD-L1 or anti-CTLA-4 therapy was allowed, and about 40% had some.

Germline CDR1 SEHNR, CDR2 FQNEAQ (reference sequence). The CDR3 runs to 17 residues. V lost 4 bases, J lost 5 bases, and 10 bases stayed unmatched. Here immunoSEQ multiplex PCR was the method, and the copy in TCRdb shows in-frame clones only, minus some. This sample has 45,000 to 50,000 clones, with 88% found just once. V usage is TRBV7-9 and J usage is TRBJ2-1; TRBD2 matches at 11 bases. The starting material was CD4+ or CD8+ T cells sorted from blood, obtained in a trial of the OX40 agonist ivuxolimab. The origin of this receptor is an adult with an advanced solid tumor such as melanoma, head and neck, liver or kidney cancer. The CDR3 loop is CASSSPLGLAGDNEQFF. The CDR3 region has the DNA TGTGCCAGCAGCTCACCCCTCGGACTAGCGGGTGACAATGAGCAGTTCTTC.